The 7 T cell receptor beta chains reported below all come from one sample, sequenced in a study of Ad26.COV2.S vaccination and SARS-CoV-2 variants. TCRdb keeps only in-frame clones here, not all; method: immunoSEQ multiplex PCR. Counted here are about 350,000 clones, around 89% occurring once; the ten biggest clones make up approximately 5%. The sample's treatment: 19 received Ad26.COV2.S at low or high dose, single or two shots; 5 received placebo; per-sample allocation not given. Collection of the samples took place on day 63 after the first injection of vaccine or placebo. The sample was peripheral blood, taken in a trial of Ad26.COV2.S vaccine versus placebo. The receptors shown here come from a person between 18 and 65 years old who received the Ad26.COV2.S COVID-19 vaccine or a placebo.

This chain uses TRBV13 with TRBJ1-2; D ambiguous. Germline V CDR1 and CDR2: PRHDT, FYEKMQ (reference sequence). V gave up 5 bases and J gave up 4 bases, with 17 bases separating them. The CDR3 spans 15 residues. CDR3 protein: CASSPWVDRFYGYTF. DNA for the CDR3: TGTGCCAGCAGCCCCTGGGTCGATAGGTTCTATGGCTACACCTTC. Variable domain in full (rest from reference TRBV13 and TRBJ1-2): AAGVIQSPRHLIKEKRETATLKCYPIPRHDTVYWYQQGPGQDPQFLISFYEKMQSDKGSIPDRFSAQQFSDYHSELNMSSLELGDSALYFCASSPWVDRFYGYTFGSGTRLTVV.

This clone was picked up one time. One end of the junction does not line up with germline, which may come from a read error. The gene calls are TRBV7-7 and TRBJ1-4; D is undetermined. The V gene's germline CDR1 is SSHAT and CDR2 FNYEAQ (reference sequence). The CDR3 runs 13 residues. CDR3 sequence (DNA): TGTGCTAGCAGCTTAGCAGAGAATGAAAAACTGTTTTTT. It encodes CASSLAENEKLFF. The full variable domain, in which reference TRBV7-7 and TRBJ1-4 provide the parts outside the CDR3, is GAGVSQSPRYKVTKRGQDVTLRCDPISSHATLYWYQQALGQGPEFLTYFNYEAQPDKSGLPSDRFSAERPEGSISTLTIQRTEQRDSAMYRCASSLAENEKLFFGSGTQLSVL.

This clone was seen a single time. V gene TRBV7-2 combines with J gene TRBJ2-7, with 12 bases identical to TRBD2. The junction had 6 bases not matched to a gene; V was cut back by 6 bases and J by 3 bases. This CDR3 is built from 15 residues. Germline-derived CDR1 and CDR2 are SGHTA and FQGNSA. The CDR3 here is CASRSGTSGHYEQYF. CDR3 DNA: TGTGCCAGCAGGTCCGGGACTAGCGGGCACTACGAGCAGTACTTC.

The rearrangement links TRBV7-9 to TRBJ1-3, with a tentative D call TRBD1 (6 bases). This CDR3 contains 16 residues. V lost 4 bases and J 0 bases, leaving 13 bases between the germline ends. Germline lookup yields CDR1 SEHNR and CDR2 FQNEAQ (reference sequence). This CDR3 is CASSSTGRGSGNTIYF. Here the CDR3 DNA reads TGTGCCAGCAGCTCAACAGGGAGAGGCTCTGGAAACACCATATATTTT.

DNA for the CDR3: TGCGCCAGCAGCTTTCAATTGGGACAGGCAGGGGAAAAACTGTTTTTT. Translated: CASSFQLGQAGEKLFF. The gene calls are TRBV5-1 and TRBJ1-4, with 8 bases lining up with TRBD1. This CDR3 comprises 16 residues. V dropped 2 bases and J dropped 8; count of bases not matched to a gene: 11. The germline V gene has CDR1 SGHRS and CDR2 YFSETQ.

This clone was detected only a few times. CDR3 protein: CASSPTGRYGYTF. CDR3 nucleotides: TGTGCCAGCAGTCCGACAGGGAGGTACGGCTACACCTTC. This chain links TRBV12-3 or TRBV12-4 with TRBJ1-2, with 7 nucleotides matching TRBD1. The CDR3 is made up of 13 amino acids. J was trimmed by 8 bases and V by 5 bases; bases with no gene match: 8.

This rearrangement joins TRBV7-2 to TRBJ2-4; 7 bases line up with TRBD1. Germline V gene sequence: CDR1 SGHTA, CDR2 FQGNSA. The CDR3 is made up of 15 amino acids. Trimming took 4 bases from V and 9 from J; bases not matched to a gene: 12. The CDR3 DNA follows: TGTGCCAGCAGCTCTGTTAGACAGGGTCCAACCATTCAGTACTTC. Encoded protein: CASSSVRQGPTIQYF.